This TCR beta chain comes out of a study of post-analysis software for immune sequencing data. Findings and caveats of the study: Among roughly 5 TRBV segments more frequent in patients than controls were TRBV5-6, TRBV5-1 and TRBV20-1.

Germline CDR1 and CDR2: MDHEN and SYDVKM. Trimming took 8 bases from V and 0 from J, leaving 12 bases between them. This CDR3 has 14 amino acids. cDNA libraries of TCR beta carried unique molecular identifiers. A single record per CDR3 protein comes from TCRdb applying MiXCR to the PCR reads. The data hold roughly 410,000 distinct CDR3 sequences, with less than 35% observed a single time. This clonotype has more than one count but fewer than ten. Its cognate antigen is unknown. The TCR sequence derives from a girl under 18 with multiple sclerosis. The gene calls are TRBV28 and TRBJ2-3; D unclear. Sequenced input: blood. This CDR3 is CASSGLLSTDTQYF. CDR3 sequence (DNA): TGTGCCAGCTCTGGGCTCCTAAGCACAGATACGCAGTATTTT.